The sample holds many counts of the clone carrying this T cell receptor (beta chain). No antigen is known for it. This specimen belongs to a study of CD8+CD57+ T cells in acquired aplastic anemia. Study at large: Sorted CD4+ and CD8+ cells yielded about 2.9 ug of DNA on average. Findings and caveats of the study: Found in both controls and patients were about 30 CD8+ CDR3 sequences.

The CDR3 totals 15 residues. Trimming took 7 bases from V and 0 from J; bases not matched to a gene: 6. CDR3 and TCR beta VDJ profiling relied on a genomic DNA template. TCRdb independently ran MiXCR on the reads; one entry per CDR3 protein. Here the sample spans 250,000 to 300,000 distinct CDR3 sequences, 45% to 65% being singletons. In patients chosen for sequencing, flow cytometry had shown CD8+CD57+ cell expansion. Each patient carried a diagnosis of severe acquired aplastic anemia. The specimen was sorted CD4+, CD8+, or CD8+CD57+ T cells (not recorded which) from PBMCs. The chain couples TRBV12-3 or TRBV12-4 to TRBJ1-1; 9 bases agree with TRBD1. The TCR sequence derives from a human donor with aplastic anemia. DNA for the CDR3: TGTGCCAGCAAAGGGACAGGGTGGGTGAACACTGAAGCTTTCTTT. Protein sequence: CASKGTGWVNTEAFF.